This TCR beta chain was observed in a study of blood T cell repertoires in COVID-19. Study-level background: Spain, Italy and the United States supplied samples that represented acute and convalescent COVID-19.

TCRdb keeps only in-frame clones here, not all; method: immunoSEQ multiplex PCR. Here the sample spans a few hundred thousand clones, 85% to 90% being singletons. CDR3 length equals 14 residues. CDR1 is SGHNT and CDR2 is YENEEA in the germline V gene. Germline trimming cut 5 bases from V and 4 bases from J; bases unmatched to any gene: 6. The chain has TRBV11-3 and TRBJ2-3; 7 bases are shared with TRBD1. The sequence derives from a woman in her 70s with active or convalescent COVID-19. What was sequenced was peripheral blood. The CDR3: CASSIQGWPDTQYF. For the CDR3, the DNA is TGTGCCAGCAGCATACAGGGGTGGCCAGATACGCAGTATTTT.